This T cell receptor beta chain came from a study of Ad26.COV2.S vaccination and SARS-CoV-2 variants. Here immunoSEQ multiplex PCR was the method, and the copy in TCRdb shows in-frame clones only, minus some. The sample has under 300,000 clones; roughly 89% are singletons. Findings and limits, study-wide: It was vaccine recipients, not placebo recipients, who had the higher spike-specific TCR breadth.

A note on this clone: As yet, its antigen is unknown.

This sample's treatment: roughly 18 received Ad26.COV2.S at low or high dose, single or two shots; about 5 received placebo; per-sample allocation not given. At day 63 after the first vaccine or placebo injection, samples were drawn. An 18-55-year-old adult in Boston served as donor. This CDR3 is built from 15 residues. Germline CDR1 is SGDLS and CDR2 is YYNGEE. With 4 bases removed from V and 1 base from J, the gap between germline ends came to 11 bases. This chain connects TRBV9 to TRBJ2-2; perhaps D is TRBD1 or TRBD2 (5 bases each). This specimen consisted of peripheral blood, obtained in a trial of Ad26.COV2.S vaccine versus placebo. The clonotype originates from a person aged 18-65 years who received the Ad26.COV2.S COVID-19 vaccine or a placebo. CDR3 sequence (DNA): TGTGCCAGCAGCTCCGGGACGTGGAACACCGGGGAGCTGTTTTTT. It is translated as CASSSGTWNTGELFF.